This TCR beta chain comes out of a study of cytomegalovirus exposure and HLA in healthy donors. Findings and limits, study-wide: The CMV antigen specificity of a few CMV-associated chains was confirmed through in vitro analysis. Among TCR beta chains, those listed as cytomegalovirus-associated numbered over 150.

V was pared by 0 bases and J by 3 bases, with 8 bases of the junction left unmatched. This CDR3 has 16 residues. Germline CDR1 and CDR2: GTSNPN and SVGIG (reference sequence). TCRdb keeps only in-frame clones here, not all; method: immunoSEQ multiplex PCR. This table has fewer than 250,000 clones, around 86% appearing once. Note on this clone: Its antigen is unidentified.

The genes are TRBV30 and TRBJ1-1, with TRBD1 matching 9 bases. The clonotype originates from a woman younger than 35 in good health and CMV-seropositive. What was sequenced was PBMCs. Written as DNA, the CDR3 is TGTGCCTGGAGTGTATCTCGGGGGGACAGGGACACTGAAGCTTTCTTT. Translating gives CAWSVSRGDRDTEAFF. The complete variable domain, with remaining parts taken from reference TRBV30 and TRBJ1-1, reads SQTIHQWPATLVQPVGSPLSLECTVEGTSNPNLYWYRQAAGRGLQLLFYSVGIGQISSEVPQNLSASRPQDRQFILSSKKLLLSDSGFYLCAWSVSRGDRDTEAFFGQGTRLTVV.